This passage covers 3 T cell receptor beta chains from one sample sequenced in a study of blood T cells in healthy people across ages. Next came a second PCR, run for about 6 to 12 cycles, which used a sample-barcoded 5' primer along with a J-beta primer mix. TCRdb itself ran the 5' RACE reads through MiXCR, one entry per CDR3 protein. Of about 730,000 distinct CDR3 sequences in the sample, around 40% were seen once. The material sequenced was blood. The receptor set was obtained from an older woman in good health.

The chain couples TRBV20-1 to TRBJ2-3, with D possibly being TRBD1 or TRBD2 (5 bases each). The germline V and J ends were trimmed by 3 bases and 10 bases, with 20 bases remaining between them. The germline V gene has CDR1 DFQATT and CDR2 SNEGSKA (reference sequence). The CDR3 covers 14 residues. The CDR3, as DNA: TGCAGTGCTAGCATCGGACCTCCGGGACCCCCGCAGTATTTT. Protein sequence: CSASIGPPGPPQYF.

The CDR3 DNA is TGTGCCAGCAGCCCCGCTGGGGCGGCCTCCTACGAGCAGTACTTC. This encodes CASSPAGAASYEQYF. This sequence joins TRBV7-2 and TRBJ2-7; D is perhaps TRBD1 (5 bases). The length of the CDR3 is 15 residues. V shed 5 bases and J shed 0 bases, with 14 bases lying between them. The germline V gene encodes CDR1 SGHTA and CDR2 FQGNSA.

The DNA of the CDR3 is TGCAGTGCCCAGGCGTACAATCAGCCCCAGCATTTT. It codes for CSAQAYNQPQHF. The chain couples TRBV20-1 to TRBJ1-5; D gene ambiguous. Germline CDR1 DFQATT, CDR2 SNEGSKA (reference sequence). Trimming pared 6 bases from V and 3 bases from J, leaving 9 bases between. The CDR3 totals 12 residues.